Listed below are T cell receptor beta chains from one sample, sequenced in a study of CD8 T cells in ankylosing spondylitis. Using its own MiXCR run on the 5' RACE reads, TCRdb lists one record per CDR3 protein. The table shows around 320,000 distinct CDR3 sequences, with about 20% occurring only once. The specimen sequenced was blood, either unsorted or a sorted T cell fraction (not recorded which). These receptors all stem from a female donor with ankylosing spondylitis or in good health (not recorded which). Both conserved end residues are part of each CDR3. A D gene is named only where the DNA matches it firmly. Size is omitted from some rows. Given values are once, few, many or a class for expanded clones.

17	TRBV4-3	TRBJ2-7	few	-	CASSQGQAPSGFYEQYF	TGCGCCAGCAGCCAAGGACAGGCCCCTTCCGGATTCTACGAGCAGTACTTC
15	TRBV12-3/TRBV12-4	TRBJ1-1	-	-	CASSFTHLVGTEAFF	TGTGCCAGCAGTTTTACTCATCTTGTGGGCACTGAAGCTTTCTTT
14	TRBV4-3	TRBJ2-7	-	-	CASSQGAERREQYF	TGCGCCAGCAGCCAGGGGGCCGAGCGGCGCGAGCAGTACTTC
12	TRBV20-1	TRBJ1-1	few	-	CSAKLQGSKAFF	TGCAGTGCCAAACTACAGGGCTCTAAGGCTTTCTTT
14	TRBV6-1	TRBJ1-5	-	-	CASSQANSNQPQHF	TGTGCCAGCAGCCAGGCCAATAGCAATCAGCCCCAGCATTTT
14	TRBV6-5	TRBJ2-7	few	-	CASSYGQGSGEQYF	TGTGCCAGCAGTTACGGGCAGGGGAGTGGCGAGCAGTACTTC
15	TRBV27	TRBJ2-1	few	-	CASSSQGLPYNEQFF	TGTGCCAGCAGTTCCCAGGGCCTACCCTACAATGAGCAGTTCTTC
16	TRBV19	TRBJ2-1	-	TRBD2	CASSMAAGGYYNEQFF	TGTGCCAGTAGTATGGCTGCGGGAGGGTACTACAATGAGCAGTTCTTC
16	TRBV15	TRBJ2-6	-	TRBD2	CATSRGGRAGANVLTF	TGTGCCACCAGCAGAGGAGGGAGGGCTGGGGCCAACGTCCTGACTTTC
14	TRBV5-5	TRBJ1-5	many	TRBD1	CASSSGTENQPQHF	TGTGCCAGCAGTTCCGGGACAGAAAATCAGCCCCAGCATTTT
13	TRBV7-3	TRBJ2-1	few	-	CASSSGPDREQFF	TGTGCCAGCAGCTCCGGACCGGACAGAGAGCAGTTCTTC
14	TRBV6-5	TRBJ2-3	few	-	CASSYFSEGDTQYF	TGTGCCAGCAGTTACTTCTCTGAGGGGGATACGCAGTATTTT
15	TRBV7-9	TRBJ1-4	few	-	CASSLVQGGNEKLFF	TGTGCCAGCAGCTTAGTACAGGGAGGTAATGAAAAACTGTTTTTT
15	TRBV3-1	TRBJ1-4	-	-	CASCQEGPTNEKLFF	TGTGCCTCCTGCCAAGAGGGGCCAACTAATGAAAAACTGTTTTTT
13	TRBV29-1	TRBJ1-1	-	-	CSVGAGSYTEAFF	TGCAGCGTTGGGGCAGGGTCTTACACTGAAGCTTTCTTT
12	TRBV28	TRBJ2-2	few	-	CASSSRPGELFF	TGTGCCAGCAGTTCCCGCCCAGGGGAGCTGTTTTTT
14	TRBV18	TRBJ1-4	few	-	CASSPGLPDEKLFF	TGTGCCAGCTCACCAGGCCTCCCGGATGAAAAACTGTTTTTT
14	TRBV12-3/TRBV12-4	TRBJ2-2	-	TRBD2	CASSLLAGAGELFF	TGTGCCAGCAGTTTACTAGCGGGAGCCGGGGAGCTGTTTTTT
13	TRBV6-2/TRBV6-3	TRBJ2-1	-	TRBD2	CASGLAGGGEQFF	TGTGCCAGCGGACTAGCGGGAGGTGGTGAGCAGTTCTTC
14	TRBV5-1	TRBJ2-2	-	-	CASSLVKQTGELFF	TGCGCCAGCAGCTTGGTTAAGCAGACCGGGGAGCTGTTTTTT
13	TRBV20-1	TRBJ2-5	-	-	CSASGGIPETQYF	TGCAGTGCTAGCGGCGGGATCCCAGAGACCCAGTACTTC
15	TRBV5-1	TRBJ2-1	many	TRBD2	CASSLGPAGGNEQFF	TGCGCCAGCAGCTTGGGGCCGGCGGGAGGCAATGAGCAGTTCTTC
13	TRBV6-1	TRBJ1-1	many	-	CASSRGTNTEAFF	TGTGCCAGCAGTAGGGGGACAAACACTGAAGCTTTCTTT
12	TRBV20-1	TRBJ2-1	-	-	CSARVQQYEQFF	TGCAGTGCTAGAGTACAACAATATGAGCAGTTCTTC
17	TRBV12-3/TRBV12-4	TRBJ2-3	-	TRBD2	CASSFVGGGIMADTQYF	TGTGCCAGCAGTTTCGTCGGGGGGGGGATCATGGCAGATACGCAGTATTTT
11	TRBV20-1	TRBJ2-2	-	-	CSASRGTKLFF	TGCAGTGCTAGTCGTGGGACGAAGCTGTTTTTT
16	TRBV6-1	TRBJ1-3	-	-	CASSESTGPGGNTIYF	TGTGCCAGCAGTGAATCCACAGGACCCGGCGGAAACACCATATATTTT
17	TRBV19	TRBJ1-1	-	TRBD1	CASSRPIYRGRDTEAFF	TGTGCCAGTAGCCGACCTATCTACAGGGGGCGGGACACTGAAGCTTTCTTT
15	TRBV10-3	TRBJ2-1	-	TRBD2	CAISPAGGTYNEQFF	TGTGCCATCAGCCCAGCGGGAGGTACATACAATGAGCAGTTCTTC
13	TRBV7-2	TRBJ1-2	-	-	CASSLEQLYGYTF	TGTGCCAGCAGCTTGGAACAGCTCTATGGCTACACCTTC
15	TRBV11-2	TRBJ2-1	many	TRBD2	CASSVAGLGVVEQFF	TGTGCCAGCAGCGTAGCGGGACTAGGAGTAGTTGAGCAGTTCTTC
17	TRBV15	TRBJ1-5	-	-	CATNDRTRSLSNQPQHF	TGTGCCACCAATGACAGGACGAGGAGCCTTAGCAATCAGCCCCAGCATTTT
12	TRBV25-1	TRBJ2-3	few	-	CASTGVEHTQYF	TGTGCCAGCACCGGTGTCGAGCATACGCAGTATTTT
14	TRBV20-1	TRBJ2-7	few	TRBD2	CSARGGLGLYEQYF	TGCAGTGCTAGGGGGGGACTAGGCCTCTACGAGCAGTACTTC
13	TRBV6-6	TRBJ1-1	-	-	CASRLDRHTEAFF	TGTGCCAGCAGGCTCGACCGGCATACTGAAGCTTTCTTT
15	TRBV12-3/TRBV12-4	TRBJ2-7	few	TRBD2	CASSPRLARTYEQYF	TGTGCCAGCAGTCCAAGACTAGCGCGTACCTACGAGCAGTACTTC
17	TRBV20-1	TRBJ2-3	-	TRBD2	CSASPWGSGRIADTQYF	TGCAGTGCTAGTCCCTGGGGGAGCGGGAGGATCGCAGATACGCAGTATTTT
13	TRBV6-2/TRBV6-3	TRBJ1-5	few	-	CASSLDPYQPQHF	TGTGCCAGCAGTCTCGACCCATATCAGCCCCAGCATTTT
16	TRBV19	TRBJ2-1	-	-	CASSIGLVGSYNEQFF	TGTGCCAGTAGTATAGGGCTAGTGGGGTCCTACAATGAGCAGTTCTTC
17	TRBV6-5	TRBJ1-2	-	TRBD1	CASSYPRGGQSNYGYTF	TGTGCCAGCAGTTACCCTCGAGGGGGACAGAGTAACTATGGCTACACCTTC
14	TRBV7-2	TRBJ2-3	-	-	CASSSDAGTDTQYF	TGTGCCAGCAGCTCCGACGCGGGCACAGATACGCAGTATTTT
14	TRBV4-3	TRBJ2-1	-	-	CASSPTHTRVEQFF	TGCGCCAGCAGCCCCACACACACACGGGTGGAGCAGTTCTTC
14	TRBV5-5	TRBJ2-3	-	-	CASSLDWGTDTQYF	TGTGCCAGCAGCTTGGATTGGGGCACAGATACGCAGTATTTT
15	TRBV20-1	TRBJ2-1	once	TRBD2	CSAPYSGRAYNEQFF	TGCAGTGCTCCTTATAGCGGGAGGGCCTACAATGAGCAGTTCTTC
13	TRBV10-3	TRBJ2-7	many	-	CAISDREYSEQYF	TGTGCCATCAGTGACAGGGAATATTCCGAGCAGTACTTC
12	TRBV5-1	TRBJ2-1	-	-	CASSFSGNSQFF	TGCGCCAGCAGCTTCTCCGGGAACTCGCAGTTCTTC
13	TRBV6-2/TRBV6-3	TRBJ2-7	-	-	CASSPRRTGEQYF	TGTGCCAGCAGTCCCCGTCGCACTGGAGAGCAGTACTTC
17	TRBV12-3/TRBV12-4	TRBJ1-5	-	-	CASSRSDWTVSNQPQHF	TGTGCCAGCAGCCGATCCGACTGGACGGTGAGCAATCAGCCCCAGCATTTT
13	TRBV10-3	TRBJ1-3	many	-	CAISVIFGNTIYF	TGTGCCATCAGTGTAATTTTTGGAAACACCATATATTTT
15	TRBV6-1	TRBJ1-1	few	TRBD1	CASTHQDRMNTEAFF	TGTGCCAGCACCCACCAGGACAGGATGAACACTGAAGCTTTCTTT
13	TRBV29-1	TRBJ1-2	few	-	CSVEQGLSYGYTF	TGCAGCGTTGAACAGGGATTGAGCTATGGCTACACCTTC